This T cell receptor (beta chain) appears in the sequencing data of a study of CD8 T cells in ankylosing spondylitis (dated by TCRdb to the late 2010s). Some background on the complete study: The study set out to find disease-linked TCR variants by profiling T cell receptor beta repertoires in ankylosing spondylitis patients and healthy donors. In total, the full study cohort was made up of roughly 110 healthy donors and approximately 24 ankylosing spondylitis patients. Peripheral blood was sampled, and synovial fluid was also collected from ankylosing spondylitis patients.

TCRdb shows the sequencer as Illumina HiSeq 2500. Quantitative 5'-RACE with molecular barcodes was the method used to prepare the TCR beta libraries. In the paper's pipeline: A new computational method based on a probabilistic model of VDJ rearrangement was used to identify disease-linked TCR variants. TCRdb's own reprocessing of the public reads used fastp at Q25 and MiXCR and kept productive beta chains. Each record represents a unique CDR3 protein, reported with the most common genes and DNA among its rows. TCRdb's processing, not the authors' own work, is the source of the V and J calls. Present in this sample are 200,000 or so distinct CDR3 sequences, 20% to 30% of which were seen just once. The ten largest clones take up 6.6% of the sample. On the study overall, not on this receptor specifically: The disease-linked clones were reported to be significantly enriched in matched synovial fluid samples from ankylosing spondylitis patients. Some motif variants were previously reported in synovial fluid and blood of reactive arthritis patients, suggesting common disease-initiation mechanisms. The disease-linked clones showed a CD8+ phenotype and occurred at relatively low frequencies in peripheral blood. Blood from ankylosing spondylitis patients appeared to be characterized by a TCR beta motif made up of eight highly homologous amino acid variants.

V trim: 6 bases; J trim: 4 bases; unmatched bases: 7. The cysteine opens and the phenylalanine closes a CDR3 of 15 amino acids. Of the read, only the CDR3 DNA is kept; its 45 bases are in frame from base 1. About this clonotype: This receptor's antigen is unknown. No much larger clonotype is one base removed from it; base qualities were not supplied.

Recombination joined TRBV12-3 or TRBV12-4 with TRBJ1-5, with 9 bases in between that match TRBD1. The source of this sequence is a male donor with ankylosing spondylitis or in good health (not recorded which). The sequencing input was blood, either unsorted or a sorted T cell fraction (not recorded which). The CDR3 region reads CASRQTGGINQPQHF. In nucleotides, the sequence is TGTGCCAGCAGGCAAACAGGGGGCATAAATCAGCCCCAGCATTTT.